This T cell receptor beta chain was recovered during a study of lymphopenia after photon versus proton radiotherapy (dated by TCRdb to about 2019). About the full investigation: The study compared the immunological effects of photon versus proton radiation therapy in patients with gastrointestinal tumors who developed high-grade lymphopenia. A cohort of 20 patients with gastrointestinal tumors who received either photon or proton therapy and subsequently developed lymphopenia was included. The study was designed to characterize how the impact on the immune system differs between the two radiation modalities. Study-wide findings and limitations: Across the cohort, an inverse correlation was found between a larger post-nadir drop in TCR diversity and overall survival time among patients who died. After the lymphocyte count nadir, repertoires from photon-treated patients showed oligoclonal expansion, particularly of CD8+ Temra cells, and this expansion drove the decline in diversity. The survival association was examined only in patients who died, and the authors described better survival with proton therapy as a possibility, not as a demonstrated result. During treatment, patients who received proton therapy stayed relatively stable, whereas patients who received photon therapy lost naive T cells and TCR diversity and gained effector/memory populations.

Turning to this clone: Its antigen remains unidentified. Base-call qualities are not available, and no considerably larger clone is one nucleotide away. Other DNA sequences within the sample encode an identical CDR3.

Library preparation was by the immunoSEQ multiplex PCR assay. Alongside multiparametric flow cytometry, deep sequencing of rearranged TCR beta loci was used to profile the T cell repertoires. Sourced from immuneACCESS, this table was stored by TCRdb with only in-frame sequences that have V and J called. A share of the clones is absent; for the studies checked, an unresolved V gene accounts for under half, and the remainder has no known explanation. The sample records about 19,000 clones, about 93% of which are singletons. The biggest ten clones account for approximately 6.5% of the sample. As encoded in the germline V gene (reference sequence), CDR1 is LNHNV while CDR2 is YYDKDF. Trimming at the junction amounts to 3 bases on V and 7 bases on J, and the germline ends lie 7 bases apart. The CDR3, cysteine through phenylalanine, is 12 amino acids long. The DNA shown is the 36-base CDR3, in frame from base 1.

This chain is built from TRBV15 and TRBJ1-5; no D gene is confidently identified. Here the sequenced sample was peripheral blood, taken from a patient treated with photon-based radiotherapy. This receptor was identified in a man aged 60 to 75 with pancreatic cancer. Here the CDR3 is given as CATSRDNQPQHF. DNA sequence: TGTGCCACCAGCAGGGATAACCAGCCCCAGCATTTT.